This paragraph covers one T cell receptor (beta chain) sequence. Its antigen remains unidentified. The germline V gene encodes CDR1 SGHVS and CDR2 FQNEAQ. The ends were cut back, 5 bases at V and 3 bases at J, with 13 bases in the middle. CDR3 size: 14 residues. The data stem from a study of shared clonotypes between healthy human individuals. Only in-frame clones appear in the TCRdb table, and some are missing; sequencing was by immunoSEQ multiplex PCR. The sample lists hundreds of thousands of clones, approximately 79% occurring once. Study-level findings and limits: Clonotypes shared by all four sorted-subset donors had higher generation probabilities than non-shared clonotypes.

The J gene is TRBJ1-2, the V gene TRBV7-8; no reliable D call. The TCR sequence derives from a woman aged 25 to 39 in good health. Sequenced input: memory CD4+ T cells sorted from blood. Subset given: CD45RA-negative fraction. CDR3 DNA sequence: TGTGCCAGCAGCCTCGTCCAATGGGACTATGGCTACACCTTC. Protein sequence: CASSLVQWDYGYTF.